This T cell receptor beta chain was identified in a study of metastatic and nonmetastatic thyroid tumors. Looking at the study overall: Samples came from malignant and benign thyroid patients, and repertoires were compared across blood and tumor or nodule tissue.

In its sample, this clone was seen many times. Its antigen is currently unknown. General observations from the study: Malignant tumors reportedly showed significantly higher TCR beta diversity than benign nodules in both blood and tumor.

The CDR3 consists of 17 residues. Germline assignment: CDR1 SGDLS and CDR2 YYNGEE. The V gene lost 0 bases and the J gene lost 3 bases, with 19 bases spanning the gap. Nobody among the patients had been given any treatment before thyroid surgery. Authors' processing steps: A papillary thyroid cancer distant-metastasis classifier was built from CDR3 differences across clinicopathological groups. TCRdb ran MiXCR on the PCR reads. Clone size and V and J calls follow TCRdb, not the original study. The table lists around 61,000 clones, 25% to 35% of them singletons. This receptor was taken from a female donor with papillary thyroid cancer or a benign thyroid nodule (not recorded which). Some clones in this sample may be carry-over from other donors' samples. The chain joins TRBV9 to TRBJ2-7; weak D call: TRBD2 (5 bases). Sequenced sample: blood. The CDR3 protein is CASSVAPTSVGGYEQYF. In DNA, the CDR3 is TGTGCCAGCAGCGTAGCACCCACATCTGTTGGAGGCTACGAGCAGTACTTC.